One sample yielded the 8 T cell receptor beta chains listed below, sequenced in a study of CD8 T cells in ankylosing spondylitis. No cognate antigen is known for these TCRs. General observations from the study: Typical of ankylosing spondylitis blood, it appeared, was a TCR beta motif of eight highly homologous variants.

A single record per CDR3 protein comes from TCRdb applying MiXCR to the 5' RACE reads. The sample contains more than 400,000 distinct CDR3 sequences, under 5.5% of which appear only once. Sequenced input: blood, either unsorted or a sorted T cell fraction (not recorded which). Receptor source: a male donor with ankylosing spondylitis.

This clonotype has at least ten counts. The chain links TRBV11-2 to TRBJ2-7, with 7 bases aligning to TRBD1. Germline CDR1 is SGHAT and CDR2 is FQNNGV. The CDR3 is made up of 14 amino acids. V lost 5 bases, J lost 0 bases, and 4 bases stayed unmatched. The CDR3 bases are TGTGCCAGCAGCGGGACAGCAAGCTCCTACGAGCAGTACTTC. It codes for CASSGTASSYEQYF.

The chain employs TRBV19 and TRBJ1-6; no firm D call. V was cut by 3 bases and J by 7 bases, with 10 bases left in between. Germline-derived CDR1 and CDR2 are LNHDA and SQIVND (reference sequence). This CDR3 contains 14 residues. The CDR3 is CASSMAQSNSPLHF. In DNA, the CDR3 is TGTGCCAGTAGTATGGCACAGTCAAATTCACCCCTCCACTTT. The complete variable domain, with remaining parts taken from reference TRBV19 and TRBJ1-6, reads DGGITQSPKYLFRKEGQNVTLSCEQNLNHDAMYWYRQDPGQGLRLIYYSQIVNDFQKGDIAEGYSVSREKKESFPLTVTSAQKNPTAFYLCASSMAQSNSPLHFGNGTRLTVT.

This clonotype was picked up many times. J is TRBJ2-5 and V is TRBV5-1; tentatively, D is TRBD1 or TRBD2 (5 bases each). CDR1 is SGHRS and CDR2 is YFSETQ in the germline V gene. There are 15 residues in the CDR3. Trimming stripped 2 bases from V and 4 bases from J, with 15 bases between. The CDR3 region is CASSLARGQAETQYF. The DNA for the CDR3 is TGCGCCAGCAGCTTAGCTCGGGGCCAGGCAGAGACCCAGTACTTC.

This clonotype has at least ten counts. This chain joins TRBV24-1 and TRBJ1-1; no definite D call. V was shortened by 3 bases and J by 4 bases, with 14 bases between the two germline ends. CDR1 and CDR2 from the germline V gene are KGHDR and SFDVKD. The CDR3 runs 15 residues. The CDR3 sequence is CATSDRKTGSTEAFF. The DNA for the CDR3 is TGTGCCACCAGTGATCGCAAAACTGGGAGCACTGAAGCTTTCTTT.

This clonotype was seen only once. This may arise from a read error, as a much more abundant clone is one base away. CDR3 DNA: TGTGCCAGCAGCTTAGTTAGCCTAGCGGCCCACAATGAGCAGTTCTTC. Amino acids: CASSLVSLAAHNEQFF. The V call is TRBV7-2, the J call TRBJ2-1; 7 bases fit TRBD2. Germline loops: CDR1 SGHTA, CDR2 FQGNSA. There are 16 residues in the CDR3. Losses at the gene ends were 1 base for V and 5 bases for J; bases not matched to a gene: 8.

This chain uses TRBV18 with TRBJ2-3, with TRBD1 as a possible D gene (6 bases). Trimming stripped 3 bases from V and 0 bases from J, with 13 bases between. The CDR3 totals 16 residues. Germline V CDR1 and CDR2: KGHSH, LQKENI. CDR3 sequence (DNA): TGTGCCAGCTCACCGCGACAGGCCTATAGCACAGATACGCAGTATTTT. Encoded protein: CASSPRQAYSTDTQYF.

This clonotype was observed at least ten times. This chain connects TRBV5-1 to TRBJ1-4; no clear D gene. The CDR3 is 15 residues long. V was shortened by 1 base and J by 7 bases, with 14 bases between the two germline ends. CDR1 SGHRS and CDR2 YFSETQ come from the germline V gene. CDR3 in amino acids: CASSLLGPRGEKLFF. The CDR3 coding sequence is TGCGCCAGCAGCTTGTTAGGTCCCCGGGGTGAAAAACTGTTTTTT.

The chain carries TRBV5-1 and TRBJ2-1; possibly TRBD2 for D (6 bases). V was trimmed by 0 bases and J by 2 bases, leaving 9 bases between them. The CDR3 runs 15 residues. Germline assignment: CDR1 SGHRS and CDR2 YFSETQ. This CDR3 is CASSLDGTAYNEQFF. CDR3 sequence (DNA): TGCGCCAGCAGCTTGGACGGGACTGCCTACAATGAGCAGTTCTTC.